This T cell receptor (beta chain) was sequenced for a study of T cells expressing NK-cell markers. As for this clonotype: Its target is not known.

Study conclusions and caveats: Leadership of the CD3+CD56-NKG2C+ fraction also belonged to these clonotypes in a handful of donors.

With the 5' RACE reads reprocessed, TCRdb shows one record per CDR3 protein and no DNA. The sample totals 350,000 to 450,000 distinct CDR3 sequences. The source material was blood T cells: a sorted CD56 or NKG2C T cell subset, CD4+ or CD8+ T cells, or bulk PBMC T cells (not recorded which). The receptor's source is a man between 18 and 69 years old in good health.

Here the CDR3 reads CASRQVGVNEQFF. J is TRBJ2-1 and V is TRBV2. The V gene's germline CDR1 is SNHLY and CDR2 FYNNEI. This CDR3 region has 13 residues. The entire variable domain, with the rest obtained from reference TRBV2 and TRBJ2-1, is as follows: EPEVTQTPSHQVTQMGQEVILRCVPISNHLYFYWYRQILGQKVEFLVSFYNNEISEKSEIFDDQFSVERPDGSNFTLKIRSTKLEDSAMYFCASRQVGVNEQFFGPGTRLTVL.